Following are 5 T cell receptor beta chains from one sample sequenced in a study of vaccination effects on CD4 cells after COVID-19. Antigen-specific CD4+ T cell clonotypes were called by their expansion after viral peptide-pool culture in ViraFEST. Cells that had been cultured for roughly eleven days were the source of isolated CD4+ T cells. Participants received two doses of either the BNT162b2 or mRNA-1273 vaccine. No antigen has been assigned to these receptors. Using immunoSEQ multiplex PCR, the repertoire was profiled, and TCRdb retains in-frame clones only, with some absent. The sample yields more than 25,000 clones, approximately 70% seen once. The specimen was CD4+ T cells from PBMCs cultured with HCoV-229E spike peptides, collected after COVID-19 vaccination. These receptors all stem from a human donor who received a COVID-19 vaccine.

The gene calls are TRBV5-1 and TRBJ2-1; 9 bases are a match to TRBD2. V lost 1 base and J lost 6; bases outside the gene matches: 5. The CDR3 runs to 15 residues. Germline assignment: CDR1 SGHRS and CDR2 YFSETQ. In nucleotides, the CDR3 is TGCGCCAGCAGCTTGCTTAGCGGGAGTATCAATGAGCAGTTCTTC. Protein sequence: CASSLLSGSINEQFF.

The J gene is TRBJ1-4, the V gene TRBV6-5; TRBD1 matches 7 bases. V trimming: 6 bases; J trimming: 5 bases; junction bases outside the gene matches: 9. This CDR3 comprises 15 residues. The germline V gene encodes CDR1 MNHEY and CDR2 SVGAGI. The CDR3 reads CASSRQGRKNEKLFF. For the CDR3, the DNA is TGTGCCAGCAGCCGACAGGGCCGGAAAAATGAAAAACTGTTTTTT.

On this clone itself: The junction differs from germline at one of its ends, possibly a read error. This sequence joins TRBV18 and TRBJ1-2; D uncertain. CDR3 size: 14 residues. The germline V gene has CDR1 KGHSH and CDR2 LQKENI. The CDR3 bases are TGTGCCAGCTCACCACAACCCCCCCCTCAGGAGTTCTACTTC. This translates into CASSPQPPPQEFYF.

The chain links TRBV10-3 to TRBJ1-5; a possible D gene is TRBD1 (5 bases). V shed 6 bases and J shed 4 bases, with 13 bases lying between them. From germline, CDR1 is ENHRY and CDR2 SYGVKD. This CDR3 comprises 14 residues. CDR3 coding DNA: TGTGCCATCAGCTCCCTTGACAGAAATCAGCCCCAGCATTTT. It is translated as CAISSLDRNQPQHF.

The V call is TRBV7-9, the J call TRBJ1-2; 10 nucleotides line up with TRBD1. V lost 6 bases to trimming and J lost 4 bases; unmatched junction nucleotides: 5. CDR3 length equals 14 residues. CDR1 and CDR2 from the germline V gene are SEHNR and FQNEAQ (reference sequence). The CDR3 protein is CASRLGTGAYGYTF. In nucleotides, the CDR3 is TGTGCCAGCAGACTCGGGACAGGGGCCTATGGCTACACCTTC.